The 6 T cell receptor beta chains below were found in one sample sequenced in a study of blood T cell repertoires in COVID-19. Assay: immunoSEQ multiplex PCR; the TCRdb copy retains only in-frame clones and omits some. The data show about 190,000 clones, around 88% seen once. The sequencing input was PBMCs or T cells enriched from blood (not recorded which). These receptor sequences come from a woman between 25 and 40 years old who had recovered from COVID-19.

The rearrangement links TRBV6-5 to TRBJ2-4, with a weak D call TRBD1 (5 bases). Germline assignment: CDR1 MNHEY and CDR2 SVGAGI. The CDR3 sequence is 15 residues long. Deletions cut 7 bases from V and 8 bases from J, with 21 bases between. Here the CDR3 DNA reads TGTGCCAGCAAGGTACAGGCCGCCGGTCGATACATTCAGTACTTC. It encodes CASKVQAAGRYIQYF.

This rearrangement joins TRBV4-1 to TRBJ1-1; D perhaps matches TRBD1 (5 bases). Germline CDR1 MGHRA, CDR2 YSYEKL. CDR3 size: 15 residues. Trimming stripped 3 bases from V and 0 bases from J, with 11 bases between. The CDR3 coding sequence is TGCGCCAGCAGCCAGACAGCTAATATGAACACTGAAGCTTTCTTT. The encoded protein is CASSQTANMNTEAFF.

The gene calls are TRBV5-1 and TRBJ2-1, with 10 bases fitting TRBD2. Trimming at V came to 6 bases and at J to 8 bases, leaving 8 bases not matched to a gene. CDR1 SGHRS and CDR2 YFSETQ come from the germline V gene. This CDR3 has 14 residues. The chain's CDR3 is CASKSASGSDEQFF. The CDR3 DNA reads as TGCGCCAGCAAGTCTGCTAGCGGGAGTGATGAGCAGTTCTTC.

V usage is TRBV6-1 and J usage is TRBJ2-5; 10 nucleotides align to TRBD2. The V segment lost 3 bases and the J segment 5 bases; nucleotides outside the gene matches: 6. This CDR3 comprises 15 residues. Germline loops: CDR1 MNHNS, CDR2 SASEGT. The CDR3 loop reads CASSDQAGGGETQYF. CDR3 bases: TGTGCCAGCAGTGATCAAGCGGGAGGGGGTGAGACCCAGTACTTC.

The V gene is TRBV5-4, the J gene TRBJ2-7; 8 bases are shared with TRBD1. V gave up 5 bases and J gave up 4 bases; unmatched junction bases: 8. Germline loops: CDR1 SGHNT, CDR2 YYREEE (reference sequence). The CDR3 is 14 residues long. The CDR3 loop is CASSLPGQVYEQYF. For the CDR3, the DNA is TGTGCCAGCAGTCTGCCGGGACAGGTTTACGAGCAGTACTTC.

The chain has TRBV5-1 and TRBJ2-1; D unclear. Germline assignment: CDR1 SGHRS and CDR2 YFSETQ. This CDR3 is built from 14 residues. Trimming cost V 9 bases and J 8 bases, with 21 bases left between them. The DNA of the CDR3 is TGCGCCACCGCGGTCGGAGTCATTTCGTATGAGCAGTTCTTC. Amino acids: CATAVGVISYEQFF.